The clone carrying this TCR beta chain was found once. The V gene lost 4 bases and the J gene lost 0 bases, with 16 bases spanning the gap. The CDR3 is made up of 16 amino acids. Germline V CDR1 and CDR2: SGHNT, YYREEE (reference sequence). These data belong to a study of cytomegalovirus exposure and HLA in healthy donors. The PCR made use of 60 Vbeta and 13 Jbeta primers. Generated by immunoSEQ multiplex PCR, the TCRdb table keeps only in-frame clones and is missing some. In the table there are about 120,000 clones, roughly 80% of which are singletons. This clonotype was sampled from a woman aged 18-29 years in good health and CMV-seronegative. The sequenced sample consisted of PBMCs. The chain has TRBV5-4 and TRBJ1-1; the D is unclear. CDR3 in amino acids: CASSLQKQLLNTEAFF. The CDR3 bases are TGTGCCAGCAGCCTACAGAAACAGTTACTGAACACTGAAGCTTTCTTT.